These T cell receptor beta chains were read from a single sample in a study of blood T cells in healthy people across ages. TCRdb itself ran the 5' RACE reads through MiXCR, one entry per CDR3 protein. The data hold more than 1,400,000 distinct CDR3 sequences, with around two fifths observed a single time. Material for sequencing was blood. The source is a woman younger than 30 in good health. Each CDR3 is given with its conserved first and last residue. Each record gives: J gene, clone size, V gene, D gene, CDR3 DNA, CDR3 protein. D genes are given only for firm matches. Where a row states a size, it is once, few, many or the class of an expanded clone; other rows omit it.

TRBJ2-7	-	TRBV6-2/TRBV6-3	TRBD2	TGTGCCAGCACCCGGGGACTAGCGGACCCCTACGAGCAGTACTTC	CASTRGLADPYEQYF
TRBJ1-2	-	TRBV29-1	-	TGCAGCGTTTCCCTGGCAGGGACCTATGGCTACACCTTC	CSVSLAGTYGYTF
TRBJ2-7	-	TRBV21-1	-	TGTGCCAGCAGCGAGACAGGGAAGCCCTACAATGAGCAGTACTTC	CASSETGKPYNEQYF
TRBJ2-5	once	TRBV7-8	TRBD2	TGTGCCAGACTAGCGGGACAACCGGAGCAGTACTTC	CARLAGQPEQYF
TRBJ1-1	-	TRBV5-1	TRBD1	TGCGCCAGCAGCTTAACCGGGACAGGGGATGGCACTGAAGCTTTCTTT	CASSLTGTGDGTEAFF
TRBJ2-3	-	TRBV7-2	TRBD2	TGTGCCAGCAGCCATGGACTAGCGGGGGTCCGTATCACAGATACGCAGTATTTT	CASSHGLAGVRITDTQYF
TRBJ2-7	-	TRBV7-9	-	TGTGCCAGCAGCTTAGCGGAGGGGAGCTCCTACGAGCAGTACTTC	CASSLAEGSSYEQYF
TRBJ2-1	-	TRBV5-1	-	TGCGCCAGCGGCACACCGGGACTCCCAGGGGTTAACAATGAGCAGTTCTTC	CASGTPGLPGVNNEQFF
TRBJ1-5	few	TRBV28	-	TGTGCCAGCAGGGGGACCCGACGAGGGGGGCTTTATAGCAATCAGCCCCAGCATTTT	CASRGTRRGGLYSNQPQHF
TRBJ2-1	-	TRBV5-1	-	TGCGCCAGCAGCGTGGAGGCTAGCTGTGAGCAGTTCTTC	CASSVEASCEQFF
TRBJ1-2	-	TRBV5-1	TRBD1	TGCGCCAGCAGCGGCACAGGGGACCCTGCTAACTATGGCTACACCTTC	CASSGTGDPANYGYTF
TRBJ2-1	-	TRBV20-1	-	TGCAGTGCTCAAGAAGGGAATTACAATGAGCAGTTCTTC	CSAQEGNYNEQFF
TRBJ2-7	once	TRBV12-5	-	TGTGCTAGTGGTCTTGAAGGGTTCGGGGAGCAGTACTTC	CASGLEGFGEQYF
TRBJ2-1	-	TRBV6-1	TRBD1	TGTGCCAGCAGAAACCCAGGCGATGGGACAGGTAGCTCCTACAATGAGCAGTTCTTC	CASRNPGDGTGSSYNEQFF
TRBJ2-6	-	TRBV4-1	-	TGCTCCAGCAGCCAAGACGGGCTTGGGGCCAACGTCCTGACTTTC	CSSSQDGLGANVLTF
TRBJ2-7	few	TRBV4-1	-	TGCGCCAGCAGCCAAGGACGGACGCCCTACGAGCAGTACTTC	CASSQGRTPYEQYF
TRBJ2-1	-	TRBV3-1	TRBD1	TGTGCCAGCAGCCAAGATTGGGCAGGGGGTGAGCAGTTCTTC	CASSQDWAGGEQFF
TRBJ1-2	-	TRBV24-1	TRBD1	TGTGCCACCAGTTCGGCTCGGGACAGGGGGCTTTGGGACTATGGCTACACCTTC	CATSSARDRGLWDYGYTF
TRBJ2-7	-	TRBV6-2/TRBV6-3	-	TGTGCCAGCAGTTATGTGCGGTCATATCCCTACGAGCAGTACTTC	CASSYVRSYPYEQYF
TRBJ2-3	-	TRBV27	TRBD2	TGTGCCAGCACCCTAGGGTACGGGGGGGCCGATACGCAGTATTTT	CASTLGYGGADTQYF
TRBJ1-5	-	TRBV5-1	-	TGCGCCAGCAGAGGTGCGGATAGCAATCAGCCCCAGCATTTT	CASRGADSNQPQHF
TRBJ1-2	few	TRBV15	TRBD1	TGTGCCACCAGATCGGTGGGACAGGGGGGACCTAACTATGGCTACACCTTC	CATRSVGQGGPNYGYTF
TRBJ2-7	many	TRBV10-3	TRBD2	TGTGCCATCAGTGATAAGGCGGGAGGGTACGAGCAGTACTTC	CAISDKAGGYEQYF
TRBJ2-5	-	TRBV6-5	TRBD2	TGTGCCAGCAGTTACGTGGGACTAGGAAATACCGGAAACAATGAGCAGTACTTC	CASSYVGLGNTGNNEQYF
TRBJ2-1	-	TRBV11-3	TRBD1	TGTGCCAGCAGCTTCAAGGGACAGATACCCGGAGAGCAGTTCTTC	CASSFKGQIPGEQFF
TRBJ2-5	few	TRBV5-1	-	TGCGCCAGCACCCAGGGGCCTCCGTCTGAGACCCAGTACTTC	CASTQGPPSETQYF
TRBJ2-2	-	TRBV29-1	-	TGCAGCGTTGAAGTAGGAGCCCTCTTAGGTACCGGGGAGCTGTTTTTT	CSVEVGALLGTGELFF
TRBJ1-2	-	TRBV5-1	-	TGCGCCAGCAGCACACACCCGGGGGACGGATTAAACTATGGCTACACCTTC	CASSTHPGDGLNYGYTF
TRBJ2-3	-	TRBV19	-	TGTGCCAGTAGTATAGAGTACGGAGGGGTGAGCACAGATACGCAGTATTTT	CASSIEYGGVSTDTQYF
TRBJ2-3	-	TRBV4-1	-	TGCGCCAGCAGCCAAGTGGGGCGGGGGCCCACAGATACGCAGTATTTT	CASSQVGRGPTDTQYF
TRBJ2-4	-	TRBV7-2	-	TGTGCCAGCAGCTTATGGGGGGCGGACATTCAGTACTTC	CASSLWGADIQYF
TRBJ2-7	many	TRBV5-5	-	TGTGCCAGCAGCTTTGGGAGACCGAGGTACGAGCAGTACTTC	CASSFGRPRYEQYF
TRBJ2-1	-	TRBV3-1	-	TGTGCCAGCAGGCCCACTAGGGATTACAATGAGCAGTTCTTC	CASRPTRDYNEQFF
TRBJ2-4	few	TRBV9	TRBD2	TGTGCCAGCAGCTTCCTTCCACAGCGGGGGGACAAAAACATTCAGTACTTC	CASSFLPQRGDKNIQYF
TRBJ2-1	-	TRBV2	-	TGTGCCGGCACCTCTGAGCGGGTGTCCTCCAATGAGCAGTTCTTC	CAGTSERVSSNEQFF
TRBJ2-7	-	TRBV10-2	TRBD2	TGCGCCGCCCGCGCGGGAGGGCCTAGTGGTAATGAGCAGTACTTC	CAARAGGPSGNEQYF
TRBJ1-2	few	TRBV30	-	TGTGCCTCTATGGGGGAGGACTATGGCTACACCTTC	CASMGEDYGYTF
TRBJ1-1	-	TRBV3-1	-	TGTGCCAGCAGTGCCCGGGACCGGAACACTGAAGCTTTCTTT	CASSARDRNTEAFF